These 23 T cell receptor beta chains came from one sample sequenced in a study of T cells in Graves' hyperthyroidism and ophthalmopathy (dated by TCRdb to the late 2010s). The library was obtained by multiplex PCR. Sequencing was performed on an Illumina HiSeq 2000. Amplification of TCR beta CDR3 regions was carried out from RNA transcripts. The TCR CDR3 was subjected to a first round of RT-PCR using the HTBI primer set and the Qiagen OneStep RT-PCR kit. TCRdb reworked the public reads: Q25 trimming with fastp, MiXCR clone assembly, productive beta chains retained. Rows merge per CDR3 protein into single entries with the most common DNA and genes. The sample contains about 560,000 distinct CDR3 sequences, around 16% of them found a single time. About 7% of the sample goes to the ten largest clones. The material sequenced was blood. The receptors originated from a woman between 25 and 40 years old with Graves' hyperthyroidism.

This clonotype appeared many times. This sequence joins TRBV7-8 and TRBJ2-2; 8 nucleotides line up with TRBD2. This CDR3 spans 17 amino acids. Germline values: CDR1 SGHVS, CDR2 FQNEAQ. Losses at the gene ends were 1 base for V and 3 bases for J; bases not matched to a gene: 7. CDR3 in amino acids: CASSLDTLAGYTGELFF. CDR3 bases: TGTGCCAGCAGCTTAGATACTTTAGCGGGATACACCGGGGAGCTGTTTTTT.

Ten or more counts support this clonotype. DNA of the CDR3: TGTGCCACCCTCCGGGAACCAACCCGGCTAGGTACGCAGTATTTT. It yields the protein CATLREPTRLGTQYF. The chain has TRBV28 and TRBJ2-3; D is perhaps TRBD2 (5 bases). CDR1 and CDR2 (germline): MDHEN, SYDVKM. V lost 10 bases to trimming and J lost 8 bases, with 25 bases between them. The CDR3 contains 15 residues. Full variable domain (remainder filled in from reference TRBV28 and TRBJ2-3): DVKVTQSSRYLVKRTGEKVFLECVQDMDHENMFWYRQDPGLGLRLIYFSYDVKMKEKGDIPEGYSVSREKKERFSLILESASTNQTSMYLCATLREPTRLGTQYFGPGTRLTVL.

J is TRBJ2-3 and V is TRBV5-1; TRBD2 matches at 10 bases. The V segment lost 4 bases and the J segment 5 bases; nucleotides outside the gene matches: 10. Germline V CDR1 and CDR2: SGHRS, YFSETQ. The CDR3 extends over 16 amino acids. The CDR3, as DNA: TGCGCCAGCAGCCGAAGCGGGGGGGATGTGGAAGATACGCAGTATTTT. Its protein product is CASSRSGGDVEDTQYF. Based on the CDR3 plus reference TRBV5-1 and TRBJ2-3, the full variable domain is KAGVTQTPRYLIKTRGQQVTLSCSPISGHRSVSWYQQTPGQGLQFLFEYFSETQRNKGNFPGRFSGRQFSNSRSEMNVSTLELGDSALYLCASSRSGGDVEDTQYFGPGTRLTVL.

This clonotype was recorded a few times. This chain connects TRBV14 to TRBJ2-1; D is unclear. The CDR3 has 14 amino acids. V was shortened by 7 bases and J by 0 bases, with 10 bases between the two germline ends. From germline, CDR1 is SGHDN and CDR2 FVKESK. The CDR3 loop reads CASNGRSSYNEQFF. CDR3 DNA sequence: TGTGCCAGCAATGGCCGCAGCTCCTACAATGAGCAGTTCTTC.

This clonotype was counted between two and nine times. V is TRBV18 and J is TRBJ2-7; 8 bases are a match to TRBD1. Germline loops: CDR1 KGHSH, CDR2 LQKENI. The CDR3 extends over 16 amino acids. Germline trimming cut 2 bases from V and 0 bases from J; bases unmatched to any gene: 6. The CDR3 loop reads CASSPETGVTSYEQYF. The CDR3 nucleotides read TGTGCCAGCTCACCAGAGACAGGGGTAACCTCCTACGAGCAGTACTTC. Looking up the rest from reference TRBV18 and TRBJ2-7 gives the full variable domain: NAGVMQNPRHLVRRRGQEARLRCSPMKGHSHVYWYRQLPEEGLKFMVYLQKENIIDESGMPKERFSAEFPKEGPSILRIQQVVRGDSAAYFCASSPETGVTSYEQYFGPGTRLTVT.

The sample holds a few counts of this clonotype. Written as DNA, the CDR3 is TGTGCCAGCAGCCATCTACCGGCCAAAAACATTCAGTACTTC. It encodes CASSHLPAKNIQYF. The gene calls are TRBV6-1 and TRBJ2-4; no reliable D call. CDR3 length: 14 amino acids. CDR1 and CDR2 from the germline V gene are MNHNS and SASEGT. The V and J ends lost 6 bases and 1 base respectively, with 10 bases between them.

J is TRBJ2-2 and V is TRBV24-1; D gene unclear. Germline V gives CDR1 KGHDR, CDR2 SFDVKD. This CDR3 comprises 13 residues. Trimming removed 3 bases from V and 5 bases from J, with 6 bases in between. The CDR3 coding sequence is TGTGCCACCAGTGATGCCTTTACCGGGGAGCTGTTTTTT. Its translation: CATSDAFTGELFF.

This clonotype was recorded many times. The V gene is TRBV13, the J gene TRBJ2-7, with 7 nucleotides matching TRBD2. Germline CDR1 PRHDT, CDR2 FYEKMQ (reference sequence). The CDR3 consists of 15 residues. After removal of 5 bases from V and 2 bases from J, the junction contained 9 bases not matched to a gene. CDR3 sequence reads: CASSAGAGPTYEQYF. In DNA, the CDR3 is TGTGCCAGCAGCGCCGGAGCGGGACCCACCTACGAGCAGTACTTC.

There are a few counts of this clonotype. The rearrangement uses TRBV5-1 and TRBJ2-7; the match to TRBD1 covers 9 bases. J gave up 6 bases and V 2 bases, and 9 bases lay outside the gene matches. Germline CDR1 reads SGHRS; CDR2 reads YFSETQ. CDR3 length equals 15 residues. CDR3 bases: TGCGCCAGCAGCTTTACAGGGGGCGCAAATGGCGAGCAGTACTTC. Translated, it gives CASSFTGGANGEQYF.

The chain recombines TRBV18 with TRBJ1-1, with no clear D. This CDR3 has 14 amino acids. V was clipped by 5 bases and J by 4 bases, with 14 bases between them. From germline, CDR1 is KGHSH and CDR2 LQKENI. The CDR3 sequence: CASSADYSGTEAFF. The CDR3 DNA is TGTGCCAGCTCAGCAGACTACAGCGGCACTGAAGCTTTCTTT.

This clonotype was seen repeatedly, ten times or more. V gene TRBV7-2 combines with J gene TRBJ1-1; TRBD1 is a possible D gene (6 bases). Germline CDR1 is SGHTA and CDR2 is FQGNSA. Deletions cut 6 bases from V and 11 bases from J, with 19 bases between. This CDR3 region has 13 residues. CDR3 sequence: CASSITGKVGAFF. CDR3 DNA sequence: TGTGCCAGCAGTATAACAGGGAAGGTCGGCGCTTTCTTT. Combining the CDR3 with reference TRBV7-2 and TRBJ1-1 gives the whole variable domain GAGVSQSPSNKVTEKGKDVELRCDPISGHTALYWYRQSLGQGLEFLIYFQGNSAPDKSGLPSDRFSAERTGGSVSTLTIQRTQQEDSAVYLCASSITGKVGAFFGQGTRLTVV.

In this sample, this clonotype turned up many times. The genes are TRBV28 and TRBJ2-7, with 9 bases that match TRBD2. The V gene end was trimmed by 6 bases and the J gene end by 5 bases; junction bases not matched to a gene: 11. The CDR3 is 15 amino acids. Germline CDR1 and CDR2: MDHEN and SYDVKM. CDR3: CASSWRLAEVNEQYF. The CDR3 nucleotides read TGTGCCAGCAGCTGGCGACTAGCGGAGGTGAACGAGCAGTACTTC.

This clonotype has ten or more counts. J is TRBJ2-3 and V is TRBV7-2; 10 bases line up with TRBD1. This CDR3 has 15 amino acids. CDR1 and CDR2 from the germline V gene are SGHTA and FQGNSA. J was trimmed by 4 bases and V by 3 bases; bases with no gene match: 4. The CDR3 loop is CASSLGTGAPDTQYF. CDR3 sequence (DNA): TGTGCCAGCAGCTTGGGGACAGGGGCTCCAGATACGCAGTATTTT.

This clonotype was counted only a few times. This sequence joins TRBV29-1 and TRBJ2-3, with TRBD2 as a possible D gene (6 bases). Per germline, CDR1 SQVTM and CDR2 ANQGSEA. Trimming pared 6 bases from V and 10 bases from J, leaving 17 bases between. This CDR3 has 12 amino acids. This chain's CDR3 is CSVVSPSDAQYF. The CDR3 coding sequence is TGCAGCGTGGTATCCCCTAGCGATGCGCAGTATTTT.

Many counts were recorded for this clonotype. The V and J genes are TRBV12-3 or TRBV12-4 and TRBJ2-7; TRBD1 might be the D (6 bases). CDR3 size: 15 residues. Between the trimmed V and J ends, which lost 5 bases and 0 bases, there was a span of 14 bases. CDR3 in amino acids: CASSPATGSSYEQYF. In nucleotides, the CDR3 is TGTGCCAGCAGTCCAGCGACAGGAAGCTCCTACGAGCAGTACTTC.

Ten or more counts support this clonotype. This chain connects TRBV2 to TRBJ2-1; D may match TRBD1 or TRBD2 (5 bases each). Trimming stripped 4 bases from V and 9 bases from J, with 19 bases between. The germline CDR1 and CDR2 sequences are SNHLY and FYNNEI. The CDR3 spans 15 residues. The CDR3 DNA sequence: TGTGCCAGCAGTGCCTCCGGGGCGAGATTAGGTGAGCAGTTCTTC. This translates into CASSASGARLGEQFF.

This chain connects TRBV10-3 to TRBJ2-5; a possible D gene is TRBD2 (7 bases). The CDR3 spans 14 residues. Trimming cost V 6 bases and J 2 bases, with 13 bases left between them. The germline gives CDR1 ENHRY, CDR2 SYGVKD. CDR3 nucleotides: TGTGCCATCAGGGGGGAGGGGGGGCAAGAGACCCAGTACTTC. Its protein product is CAIRGEGGQETQYF.

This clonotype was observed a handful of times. The CDR3 spells CASRYSSYNEQFF. In DNA form, the CDR3 reads TGTGCCAGCAGGTACAGCTCCTACAATGAGCAGTTCTTC. The V call is TRBV14, the J call TRBJ2-1, with D unresolved. CDR3 length: 13 residues. Germline V gives CDR1 SGHDN, CDR2 FVKESK. Deletions cut 6 bases from V and 0 bases from J, with 6 bases between.

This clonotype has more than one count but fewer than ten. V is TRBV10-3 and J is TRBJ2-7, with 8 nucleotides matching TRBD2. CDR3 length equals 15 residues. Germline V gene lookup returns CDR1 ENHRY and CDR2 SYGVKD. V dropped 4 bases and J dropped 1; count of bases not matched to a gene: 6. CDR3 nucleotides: TGTGCCATCAGTGTGGCAGCGGGAGCTTCCTACGAGCAGTACTTC. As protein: CAISVAAGASYEQYF.

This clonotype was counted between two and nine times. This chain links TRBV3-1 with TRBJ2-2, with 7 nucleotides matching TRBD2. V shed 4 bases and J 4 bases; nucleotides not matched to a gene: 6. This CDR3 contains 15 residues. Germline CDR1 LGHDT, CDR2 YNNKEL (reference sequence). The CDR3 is CASSPRLAATGELFF. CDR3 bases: TGTGCCAGCAGCCCTCGACTAGCCGCCACCGGGGAGCTGTTTTTT.

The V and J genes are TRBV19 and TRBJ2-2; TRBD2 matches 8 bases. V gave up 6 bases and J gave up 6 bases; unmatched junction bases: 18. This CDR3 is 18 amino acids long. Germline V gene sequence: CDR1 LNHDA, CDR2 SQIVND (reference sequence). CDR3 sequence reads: CASRPGVGREDPPGELFF. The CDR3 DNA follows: TGTGCCAGTAGACCTGGCGTTGGGCGGGAGGACCCCCCCGGGGAGCTGTTTTTT. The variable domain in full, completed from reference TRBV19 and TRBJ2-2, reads DGGITQSPKYLFRKEGQNVTLSCEQNLNHDAMYWYRQDPGQGLRLIYYSQIVNDFQKGDIAEGYSVSREKKESFPLTVTSAQKNPTAFYLCASRPGVGREDPPGELFFGEGSRLTVL.

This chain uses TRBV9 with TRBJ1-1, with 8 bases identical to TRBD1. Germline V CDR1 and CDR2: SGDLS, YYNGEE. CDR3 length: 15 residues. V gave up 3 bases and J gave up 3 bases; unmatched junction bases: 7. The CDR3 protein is CASSATGEGDTEAFF. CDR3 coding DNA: TGTGCCAGCAGCGCGACAGGGGAAGGAGACACTGAAGCTTTCTTT.

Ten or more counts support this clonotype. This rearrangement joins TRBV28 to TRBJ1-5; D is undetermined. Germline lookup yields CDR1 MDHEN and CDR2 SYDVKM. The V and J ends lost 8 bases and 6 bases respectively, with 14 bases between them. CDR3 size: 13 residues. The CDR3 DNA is TGTGCCAGCCGGACTCTAGTGGGTCAGCCCCAGCATTTT. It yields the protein CASRTLVGQPQHF.